This entry lists 14 T cell receptor beta chains sequenced from one sample in a study of cytomegalovirus exposure and HLA in healthy donors. Primers: 60 Vbeta forward and 13 Jbeta reverse. The method was immunoSEQ multiplex PCR; TCRdb's version includes in-frame clones alone and lacks a portion of them. The profile shows approximately 200,000 clones, around 85% of them singletons. Sequencing was performed on PBMCs. Source of these receptors: a girl aged 2 to 10 in good health and CMV-seronegative.

The J gene is TRBJ1-1, the V gene TRBV7-2, with D possibly TRBD1 on 5 matching bases. V lost 2 bases and J lost 1, with 11 bases in between. Per the germline V gene, CDR1 is SGHTA and CDR2 is FQGNSA. This CDR3 has 15 amino acids. The CDR3 protein is CASSLWPGQNTEAFF. CDR3 DNA: TGTGCCAGCAGCTTATGGCCAGGACAGAACACTGAAGCTTTCTTT.

This clone occurred once. The rearrangement links TRBV6-1 to TRBJ1-1; a possible D gene is TRBD1 (5 bases). Per germline, CDR1 MNHNS and CDR2 SASEGT. The CDR3 is made up of 14 amino acids. Trimming took 4 bases from V and 1 from J, leaving 10 bases between them. CDR3 nucleotide sequence: TGTGCCAGCAGTGTACAGGCTGAGAACACTGAAGCTTTCTTT. Residues: CASSVQAENTEAFF.

V usage is TRBV5-1 and J usage is TRBJ1-4; 7 bases fit TRBD1. Germline-derived CDR1 and CDR2 are SGHRS and YFSETQ. This CDR3 comprises 16 residues. V shed 1 base, J shed 5 bases, and the junction held 8 bases outside the gene matches. CDR3 region: CASSLQGDRENEKLFF. For the CDR3, the DNA is TGCGCCAGCAGCTTGCAGGGGGACAGAGAGAATGAAAAACTGTTTTTT.

The chain combines TRBV4-1 with TRBJ1-2; 7 positions match TRBD1. CDR3 length equals 14 residues. With V trimmed by 6 bases and J by 6 bases, 10 bases remained unmatched. Germline-derived CDR1 and CDR2 are MGHRA and YSYEKL. CDR3 sequence (DNA): TGCGCCAGCAGTTCCCCCGGGACAGTGAATGGCTACACCTTC. Protein product: CASSSPGTVNGYTF.

The chain joins TRBV5-1 to TRBJ2-5, with TRBD2 matching 7 bases. From germline, CDR1 is SGHRS and CDR2 YFSETQ. V was clipped by 4 bases and J by 0 bases; unmatched bases: 6. There are 15 residues in the CDR3. CDR3 nucleotides: TGCGCCAGCAGCCCCGGGACTAACGACCAAGAGACCCAGTACTTC. Its protein product is CASSPGTNDQETQYF.

The gene calls are TRBV27 and TRBJ1-5, with D unclear. The CDR3 has 13 amino acids. The V gene's germline CDR1 is MNHEY and CDR2 SMNVEV (reference sequence). With 0 bases removed from V and 6 bases from J, the gap between germline ends came to 6 bases. CDR3 sequence reads: CASSLSLSQPQHF. As DNA, the CDR3 is TGTGCCAGCAGTTTATCGTTGAGTCAGCCCCAGCATTTT.

This chain connects TRBV29-1 to TRBJ1-2; possibly TRBD1 for D (5 bases). This CDR3 is built from 13 residues. V was shortened by 0 bases and J by 7 bases, with 12 bases between the two germline ends. Germline CDR1 SQVTM, CDR2 ANQGSEA. The CDR3 spells CSVEDLDSGGYTF. DNA for the CDR3: TGCAGCGTTGAAGATCTCGACAGTGGTGGCTACACCTTC.

This rearrangement joins TRBV6-1 to TRBJ2-4, with D perhaps matching TRBD1 (6 bases). Germline CDR1 is MNHNS and CDR2 is SASEGT. The CDR3 is 18 amino acids. With 0 bases removed from V and 0 bases from J, the gap between germline ends came to 15 bases. The DNA for the CDR3 is TGTGCCAGCAGTGAAGCTGAGAGGGGACACCTAGCCAAAAACATTCAGTACTTC. The encoded protein is CASSEAERGHLAKNIQYF.

This rearrangement joins TRBV9 to TRBJ2-3, with D perhaps matching TRBD2 (6 bases). The germline V and J ends were trimmed by 4 bases and 1 base, with 19 bases remaining between them. This CDR3 comprises 17 residues. Germline values: CDR1 SGDLS, CDR2 YYNGEE. This CDR3 reads CASSPRGEDMGTDTQYF. In DNA, the CDR3 is TGTGCCAGCAGCCCAAGAGGGGAGGATATGGGCACAGATACGCAGTATTTT.

V and J are TRBV6-1 and TRBJ1-2, with D perhaps matching TRBD1 (5 bases). V dropped 6 bases and J dropped 6 bases, with 17 bases sitting between them. CDR3 length: 14 amino acids. Looked up from germline, CDR1 is MNHNS and CDR2 is SASEGT. CDR3 nucleotides: TGTGCCAGCAGCCCCAGGGCCGACCATGATGGCTACACCTTC. It encodes CASSPRADHDGYTF.

V usage is TRBV25-1 and J usage is TRBJ1-2; 7 nucleotides line up with TRBD1. The CDR3 runs to 14 residues. Germline V CDR1 and CDR2: MGHDK, SYGVNS. The ends lost 6 bases at V and 3 bases at J; junction bases unmatched: 7. DNA of the CDR3: TGTGCCAGCAGCGACTCGCAGGGGGACTATGGCTACACCTTC. It is translated as CASSDSQGDYGYTF.

For the CDR3, the DNA is TGTGCCAGCAGCGTAGACGGGACAGCGAGCTCTGGAAACACCATATATTTT. Amino acids: CASSVDGTASSGNTIYF. This rearrangement joins TRBV9 to TRBJ1-3; 7 nucleotides match TRBD1. This CDR3 has 17 amino acids. Germline values: CDR1 SGDLS, CDR2 YYNGEE. V lost 0 bases and J lost 0; bases outside the gene matches: 6.

The CDR3 reads CASSWGGDGTDTQYF. CDR3 DNA: TGTGCCAGTAGTTGGGGGGGGGACGGCACAGATACGCAGTATTTT. This sequence joins TRBV19 and TRBJ2-3; 7 nucleotides line up with TRBD2. The germline CDR1 and CDR2 sequences are LNHDA and SQIVND (reference sequence). This CDR3 is 15 amino acids long. J lost 1 base, V lost 5 bases, and 6 bases had no gene match.

This sequence joins TRBV19 and TRBJ1-2, with 10 bases fitting TRBD1. This CDR3 has 13 amino acids. Unmatched junction bases numbered 7, after V lost 7 bases and J lost 8 bases. The germline gives CDR1 LNHDA, CDR2 SQIVND (reference sequence). CDR3 loop: CASTVTGGGGYTF. Written as DNA, the CDR3 is TGTGCCAGTACCGTGACAGGGGGCGGGGGCTACACCTTC.